This T cell receptor beta chain originates from a study of follicular helper T cells after annual influenza vaccination. Background on the study: Days 0, 7 and 28 post-vaccination were the blood draw times.

TCRdb's table, derived via immunoSEQ multiplex PCR, lists solely in-frame clones and lacks some. The sample contains under 7,000 clones, roughly 84% of which appear only once. Time point specified: 2015-2016 season, 7 days after influenza vaccination. Vaccine contraindications, substance abuse, HIV/AIDS, active malignancy and active illness excluded donors. Non-naive CD4+CXCR5+PD-1+ cTfh were sorted into ICOS+CD38+ and ICOS-CD38- fractions. This sequence was found in an adult who received the influenza vaccine. The sequenced sample was CXCR5+ CD38- circulating T follicular helper cells from blood, obtained 7 days after influenza vaccination. The subset is: circulating Tfh, non-naive CD4+CXCR5+PD-1+ (ICOS+CD38+ or ICOS-CD38-).

CDR3 region: CASSHRMGTSNEQYF. DNA for the CDR3: TGTGCCAGCAGCCACCGGATGGGGACTAGTAATGAGCAGTACTTC. This chain links TRBV14 with TRBJ2-7; TRBD2 matches at 8 bases. The CDR3 is 15 residues long. Germline CDR1 and CDR2: SGHDN and FVKESK. V dropped 3 bases and J dropped 7; count of bases not matched to a gene: 11.